The 32 T cell receptor beta chains below were found in one sample sequenced in a study of blood T cell repertoires in COVID-19 (dated by TCRdb to between 2020 and 2021). Libraries were built with the immunoSEQ multiplex PCR assay. TCRdb obtained this table from immuneACCESS and retained in-frame rearrangements with V and J assigned. These tables miss some clones; where compared with another copy, unresolved V genes account for less than half of the shortfall, and the remainder is unexplained. Counted in this sample were approximately 170,000 clones; approximately 84% of them appeared once. The ten largest clones represent roughly 7.5% of the sample. Sequenced material: peripheral blood. These receptor sequences come from a man aged 40-49 years who had recovered from COVID-19.

The gene calls are TRBV7-8 and TRBJ1-5; D uncertain. CDR1 is SGHVS and CDR2 is FQNEAQ in the germline V gene. The CDR3 has 11 residues. CDR3 region: CASGNNQPQHF. The CDR3 nucleotides are TGTGCTAGTGGTAACAATCAGCCCCAGCATTTT.

J is TRBJ2-5 and V is TRBV5-1; 12 bases align to TRBD2. The V gene end was trimmed by 5 bases and the J gene end by 4 bases; junction bases not matched to a gene: 6. CDR3 length: 15 amino acids. From germline, CDR1 is SGHRS and CDR2 YFSETQ. CDR3 bases: TGCGCCAGCAGGGAGGGACTAGCGGGTCGAGAGACCCAGTACTTC. Protein sequence: CASREGLAGRETQYF.

The rearrangement uses TRBV5-3 and TRBJ1-5, with 8 bases identical to TRBD1. Being an ORF, TRBV5-3 has a function that is uncertain. With 4 bases clipped from V and 0 bases from J, the junction kept 6 bases outside the gene matches. The CDR3 covers 16 residues. DNA for the CDR3: TGTGCCAGAAGCCAAAGGACAGGGCGTAGCAATCAGCCCCAGCATTTT. Protein product: CARSQRTGRSNQPQHF.

This clone showed up just once. The chain uses TRBV28 and TRBJ1-2; 7 bases map to TRBD1. With V trimmed by 5 bases and J by 4 bases, 13 bases remained unmatched. Per the germline V gene, CDR1 is MDHEN and CDR2 is SYDVKM. This CDR3 contains 16 residues. CDR3 in DNA: TGTGCCAGCAGTACTCCGACAGGGCACTTAACCTATGGCTACACCTTC. This encodes CASSTPTGHLTYGYTF.

This clone was picked up one time. This rearrangement joins TRBV27 to TRBJ2-2; 9 positions match TRBD1. CDR3 length equals 16 residues. Germline V gene lookup returns CDR1 MNHEY and CDR2 SMNVEV (reference sequence). V gave up 2 bases and J gave up 6 bases; unmatched junction bases: 7. This CDR3 is CASSLKGQGRPGELFF. Here the CDR3 DNA reads TGTGCCAGCAGTTTAAAGGGACAGGGCCGGCCCGGGGAGCTGTTTTTT.

The chain recombines TRBV29-1 with TRBJ2-2; 8 bases match TRBD2. Trimming took 6 bases from V and 4 from J; bases not matched to a gene: 4. Germline values: CDR1 SQVTM, CDR2 ANQGSEA. There are 13 residues in the CDR3. This chain's CDR3 is CSVLAASTGELFF. In DNA form, the CDR3 reads TGCAGCGTACTAGCGGCTAGCACCGGGGAGCTGTTTTTT.

The chain has TRBV18 and TRBJ1-5, with D perhaps TRBD1 (6 bases). The CDR3 runs 15 residues. CDR1 and CDR2 (germline): KGHSH, LQKENI. V dropped 3 bases and J dropped 2 bases, with 11 bases sitting between them. Here the CDR3 reads CASSPQRQGNQPQHF. CDR3 in DNA: TGTGCCAGCTCACCCCAACGACAGGGCAATCAGCCCCAGCATTTT.

V gene TRBV7-8 combines with J gene TRBJ2-5, with 8 bases aligning to TRBD1. V was pared by 1 base and J by 4 bases, with 5 bases of the junction left unmatched. CDR1 and CDR2 from the germline V gene are SGHVS and FQNEAQ. CDR3 length equals 15 residues. The CDR3 nucleotides read TGTGCCAGCAGCTTAGGGCAGGGGGCAGGAGAGACCCAGTACTTC. It encodes CASSLGQGAGETQYF.

CDR3 nucleotide sequence: TGTGCCAGCAGTTCGGTAGCGGGGTCCCAAGAGACCCAGTACTTC. It codes for CASSSVAGSQETQYF. The chain uses TRBV7-2 and TRBJ2-5; 8 nucleotides agree with TRBD2. Trimming removed 6 bases from V and 1 base from J; junction bases left unmatched: 7. The V gene's germline CDR1 is SGHTA and CDR2 FQGNSA. The CDR3 contains 15 residues.

This clone was picked up a small number of times. The chain joins TRBV29-1 to TRBJ2-3, with no clear D. Germline V lookup: CDR1 SQVTM, CDR2 ANQGSEA. The CDR3 length is 13 residues. Trimming took 0 bases from V and 3 from J, leaving 7 bases between them. CDR3: CSVEDRFTDTQYF. CDR3 in DNA: TGCAGCGTTGAAGACAGATTTACAGATACGCAGTATTTT.

The chain links TRBV11-1 to TRBJ2-3; tentatively, D is TRBD2 (5 bases). The V end was cut by 3 bases, the J end by 7 bases, with 11 bases between. This CDR3 contains 13 residues. Germline values: CDR1 SGHAT, CDR2 FQDESV (reference sequence). CDR3 loop: CASSLRRRNTQYF. Here the CDR3 DNA reads TGTGCCAGCAGCTTGCGCCGGAGGAATACGCAGTATTTT.

This rearrangement joins TRBV18 to TRBJ2-7; TRBD1 might be the D (6 bases). CDR3 length: 16 residues. Germline CDR1 and CDR2: KGHSH and LQKENI. Trimming left V 3 bases short and J 1 base short, with 16 bases between. CDR3 nucleotide sequence: TGTGCCAGCTCACCTTTCGGGACAAAACCATCCTACGAGCAGTACTTC. This sequence encodes CASSPFGTKPSYEQYF.

The rearrangement joins TRBV13 to TRBJ1-2; a possible D gene is TRBD1 (5 bases). V was pared by 3 bases and J by 5 bases, with 10 bases between. CDR3 length equals 13 residues. CDR1 is PRHDT and CDR2 is FYEKMQ in the germline V gene (reference sequence). CDR3 residues: CASSLTDIYGYTF. CDR3 DNA: TGTGCCAGCAGCTTGACAGACATATATGGCTACACCTTC. Full variable domain (remainder filled in from reference TRBV13 and TRBJ1-2): AAGVIQSPRHLIKEKRETATLKCYPIPRHDTVYWYQQGPGQDPQFLISFYEKMQSDKGSIPDRFSAQQFSDYHSELNMSSLELGDSALYFCASSLTDIYGYTFGSGTRLTVV.

This clone was counted between two and nine times. The V call is TRBV3-1 (or the pseudogene TRBV3-2), the J call TRBJ2-7; D possibly corresponds to TRBD1 (6 bases). The V end was cut by 4 bases, the J end by 5 bases, with 9 bases between. This CDR3 is 12 amino acids long. Germline V gene sequence: CDR1 LGHDT, CDR2 YNNKEL (reference sequence). The DNA of the CDR3 is TGTGCCAGCAGCCTACAGGGTAACGAGCAGTACTTC. It codes for CASSLQGNEQYF.

The V and J genes are TRBV28 and TRBJ1-1; D is perhaps TRBD1 (6 bases). Trimming took 4 bases from V and 1 from J, leaving 10 bases between them. CDR1 and CDR2 from the germline V gene are MDHEN and SYDVKM. This CDR3 comprises 14 residues. The CDR3 coding sequence is TGTGCCAGCAGTTCCCCACAGGGGAACACTGAAGCTTTCTTT. Its translation: CASSSPQGNTEAFF. The full variable domain, with the rest looked up from reference TRBV28 and TRBJ1-1, is DVKVTQSSRYLVKRTGEKVFLECVQDMDHENMFWYRQDPGLGLRLIYFSYDVKMKEKGDIPEGYSVSREKKERFSLILESASTNQTSMYLCASSSPQGNTEAFFGQGTRLTVV.

The chain links TRBV2 to TRBJ2-3; 15 bases match TRBD2. Trimming cost V 6 bases and J 0 bases; bases outside gene matches: 4. CDR3 size: 17 residues. Germline loops: CDR1 SNHLY, CDR2 FYNNEI. CDR3 bases: TGTGCCAGCAGGGGGACTAGCGGGGGGCTGAGCACAGATACGCAGTATTTT. It specifies CASRGTSGGLSTDTQYF.

The CDR3 protein is CASSLGLAGNQPQHF. The CDR3 DNA sequence: TGTGCCAGCAGCTTAGGCTTGGCGGGCAATCAGCCCCAGCATTTT. The chain has TRBV6-2 or TRBV6-3 and TRBJ1-5; D gene ambiguous. V dropped 6 bases and J dropped 2 bases, with 14 bases sitting between them. The CDR3 totals 15 residues. Per the germline V gene, CDR1 is MNHEY and CDR2 is SVGEGT.

J is TRBJ2-7 and V is TRBV6-2 or TRBV6-3; D gene ambiguous. Germline CDR1 MNHEY, CDR2 SVGEGT. CDR3 length: 13 amino acids. V was trimmed by 1 base and J by 2 bases, leaving 6 bases between them. The CDR3 spells CASSYLQTYEQYF. The CDR3 region has the DNA TGTGCCAGCAGTTACTTACAGACCTACGAGCAGTACTTC.

This sequence joins TRBV28 and TRBJ2-7; 10 bases align to TRBD1. The trim removed 9 bases at V and 4 bases at J, leaving 6 bases unmatched. Germline V gene sequence: CDR1 MDHEN, CDR2 SYDVKM. CDR3 length: 13 residues. CDR3 nucleotide sequence: TGTGCCAGTCAGGGACAGGGGAGATACGAGCAGTACTTC. Its translation: CASQGQGRYEQYF. Full variable domain (remainder filled in from reference TRBV28 and TRBJ2-7): DVKVTQSSRYLVKRTGEKVFLECVQDMDHENMFWYRQDPGLGLRLIYFSYDVKMKEKGDIPEGYSVSREKKERFSLILESASTNQTSMYLCASQGQGRYEQYFGPGTRLTVT.

The chain is built from TRBV13 and TRBJ2-7, with TRBD1 matching 10 bases. Germline V CDR1 and CDR2: PRHDT, FYEKMQ (reference sequence). The CDR3 runs 15 residues. Unmatched junction bases numbered 8, after V lost 5 bases and J lost 4 bases. This CDR3 is CASSPGQGLRYEQYF. CDR3 DNA: TGTGCCAGCAGCCCGGGACAGGGGTTGAGGTACGAGCAGTACTTC.

The V gene is TRBV28, the J gene TRBJ1-1, with D uncertain. Germline V lookup: CDR1 MDHEN, CDR2 SYDVKM. CDR3 length: 14 residues. The V end lost 6 bases, the J end lost 7 bases, and 18 bases lay between the germline ends. The CDR3 sequence: CASSSLNRINEAFF. CDR3 DNA: TGTGCCAGCAGCTCTCTTAACAGAATTAATGAAGCTTTCTTT.

This clone has only one observation. The chain employs TRBV5-6 and TRBJ2-5; a weak D match, TRBD2 (5 bases). The CDR3 has 13 residues. CDR1 and CDR2 from the germline V gene are SGHDT and YYEEEE. The V end was cut by 4 bases, the J end by 5 bases, with 12 bases between. For the CDR3, the DNA is TGTGCCAGCAGCCGAGGGTCCTGGGAGACCCAGTACTTC. Translation gives CASSRGSWETQYF.

The chain is built from TRBV27 and TRBJ2-3, with D perhaps matching TRBD1 (5 bases). V dropped 5 bases and J dropped 6 bases, with 6 bases sitting between them. The CDR3 is 11 amino acids. CDR1 MNHEY and CDR2 SMNVEV come from the germline V gene (reference sequence). CDR3 protein: CASSAGDTQYF. The DNA for the CDR3 is TGTGCCAGCAGTGCAGGGGATACGCAGTATTTT.

The gene calls are TRBV6-4 and TRBJ1-1, with D maybe TRBD1 (5 bases). In germline, CDR1 is MRHNA, CDR2 SNTAGT. Between the trimmed V and J ends, which lost 10 bases and 4 bases, there was a span of 16 bases. The CDR3 totals 13 residues. The CDR3 sequence: CANSTGTGTEAFF. DNA for the CDR3: TGTGCCAACTCTACAGGAACGGGCACTGAAGCTTTCTTT.

This rearrangement joins TRBV4-3 to TRBJ1-4; possibly TRBD1 for D (5 bases). Germline loops: CDR1 LGHNA, CDR2 YSLEER. This CDR3 has 15 amino acids. The ends were cut back, 0 bases at V and 8 bases at J, with 13 bases in the middle. CDR3 region: CASSQDSAGFEKLFF. In DNA form, the CDR3 reads TGCGCCAGCAGCCAAGATTCAGCAGGGTTCGAAAAACTGTTTTTT.

The rearrangement uses TRBV6-5 and TRBJ2-3; 7 bases are a match to TRBD1. CDR1 MNHEY and CDR2 SVGAGI come from the germline V gene. J gave up 2 bases and V 7 bases, and 6 bases lay outside the gene matches. The CDR3 length is 14 residues. CDR3 protein: CASKGQGDTDTQYF. The CDR3 nucleotides read TGTGCCAGCAAAGGGCAGGGGGACACAGATACGCAGTATTTT.

The J gene is TRBJ1-2, the V gene TRBV2; D may be TRBD1 (6 bases). The V end lost 3 bases, the J end lost 4 bases, and 15 bases lay between the germline ends. Germline lookup yields CDR1 SNHLY and CDR2 FYNNEI. The CDR3 extends over 15 amino acids. The CDR3 DNA follows: TGTGCCAGCAGTGACCCCATTGGCAGGGGCTATGGCTACACCTTC. This encodes CASSDPIGRGYGYTF.

The chain carries TRBV4-3 and TRBJ2-4; TRBD1 matches 9 bases. The germline gives CDR1 LGHNA, CDR2 YSLEER. The V segment lost 4 bases and the J segment 7 bases; nucleotides outside the gene matches: 2. The CDR3 spans 13 residues. CDR3 sequence reads: CASSRGTGNIQYF. The DNA for the CDR3 is TGCGCCAGCAGCCGAGGGACAGGGAACATTCAGTACTTC.

This chain connects TRBV9 to TRBJ2-7; maybe TRBD1 (6 bases). Trimming shortened V by 1 base and J by 5 bases, and 16 bases separated the two germline ends. The CDR3 has 15 amino acids. CDR1 SGDLS and CDR2 YYNGEE come from the germline V gene. Here the CDR3 DNA reads TGTGCCAGCAGCGTATCCATAGGACAGTTCGACGAGCAGTACTTC. Its protein is CASSVSIGQFDEQYF.

The gene calls are TRBV7-2 and TRBJ1-1; TRBD1 might be the D (6 bases). Germline assignment: CDR1 SGHTA and CDR2 FQGNSA. The CDR3 is made up of 14 amino acids. V was clipped by 1 base and J by 1 base, with 7 bases between them. This CDR3 reads CASSLVGGNTEAFF. CDR3 bases: TGTGCCAGCAGCTTAGTAGGGGGGAACACTGAAGCTTTCTTT.

The rearrangement joins TRBV9 to TRBJ2-1; 9 bases agree with TRBD2. CDR3 size: 17 residues. The V and J ends lost 0 bases and 7 bases, in that order; junction bases with no gene match: 11. CDR1 and CDR2 from the germline V gene are SGDLS and YYNGEE. CDR3 DNA sequence: TGTGCCAGCAGCGTAGCTGGTGGGATAGCGGGGGTTAATGAGCAGTTCTTC. Translated: CASSVAGGIAGVNEQFF.

The chain combines TRBV19 with TRBJ2-6; 10 positions agree with TRBD1. The junction had 6 bases not matched to a gene; V was cut back by 7 bases and J by 3 bases. CDR1 is LNHDA and CDR2 is SQIVND in the germline V gene (reference sequence). There are 16 residues in the CDR3. This chain's CDR3 is CASIDRGPGGANVLTF. CDR3 nucleotide sequence: TGTGCCAGTATTGACAGGGGGCCAGGTGGGGCCAACGTCCTGACTTTC.